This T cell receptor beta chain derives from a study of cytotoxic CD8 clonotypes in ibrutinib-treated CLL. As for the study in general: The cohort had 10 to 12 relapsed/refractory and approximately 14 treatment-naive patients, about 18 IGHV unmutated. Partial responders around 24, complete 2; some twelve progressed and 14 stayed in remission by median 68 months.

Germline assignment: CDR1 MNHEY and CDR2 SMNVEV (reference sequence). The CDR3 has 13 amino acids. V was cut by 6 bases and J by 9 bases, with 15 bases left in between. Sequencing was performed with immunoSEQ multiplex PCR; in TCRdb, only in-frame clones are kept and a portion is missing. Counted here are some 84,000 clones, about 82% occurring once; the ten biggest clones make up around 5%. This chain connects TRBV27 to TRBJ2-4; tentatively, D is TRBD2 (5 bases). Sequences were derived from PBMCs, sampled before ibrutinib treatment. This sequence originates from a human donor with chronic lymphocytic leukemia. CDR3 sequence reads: CASSRGSLGIQYF. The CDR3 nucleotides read TGTGCCAGCAGCCGAGGGAGTTTAGGCATTCAGTACTTC.